The present T cell receptor beta chain was sequenced within a study of blood T cell repertoires in COVID-19. The CDR3 spans 15 residues. Germline CDR1 is KGHSH and CDR2 is LQKENI. V gave up 6 bases and J gave up 8 bases; unmatched junction bases: 15. Produced via immunoSEQ multiplex PCR; TCRdb's table is partial and in-frame only. This sample has 55,000 to 80,000 clones; roughly 88% occur once, and the top ten carry approximately 28%. This TCR came from a man aged 50 to 60 with acute or convalescent COVID-19. Sequencing used peripheral blood. The V call is TRBV18, the J call TRBJ1-1; 7 bases fit TRBD1. CDR3 loop: CASSQRTDRPGEAFF. CDR3 bases: TGTGCCAGCTCTCAAAGGACGGACAGGCCAGGCGAAGCTTTCTTT. Supplemented by reference TRBV18 and TRBJ1-1, the full variable domain reads NAGVMQNPRHLVRRRGQEARLRCSPMKGHSHVYWYRQLPEEGLKFMVYLQKENIIDESGMPKERFSAEFPKEGPSILRIQQVVRGDSAAYFCASSQRTDRPGEAFFGQGTRLTVV.